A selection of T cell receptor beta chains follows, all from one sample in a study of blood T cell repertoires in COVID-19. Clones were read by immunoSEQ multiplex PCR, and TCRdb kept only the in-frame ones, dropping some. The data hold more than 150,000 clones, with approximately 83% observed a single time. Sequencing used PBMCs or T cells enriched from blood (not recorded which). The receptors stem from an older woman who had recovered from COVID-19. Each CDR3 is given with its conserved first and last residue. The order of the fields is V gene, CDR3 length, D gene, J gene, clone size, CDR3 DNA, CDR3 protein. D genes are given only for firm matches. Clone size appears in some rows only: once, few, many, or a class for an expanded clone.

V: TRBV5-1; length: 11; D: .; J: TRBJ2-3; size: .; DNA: TGCGCCAGCACAGACACAGATACGCAGTATTTT; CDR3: CASTDTDTQYF
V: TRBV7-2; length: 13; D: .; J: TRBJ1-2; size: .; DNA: TGTGCCAGCAGCCGAGGGGGGGGTTATGGCTACACCTTC; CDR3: CASSRGGGYGYTF
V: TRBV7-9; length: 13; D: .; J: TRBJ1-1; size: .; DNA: TGTGCCAGCAGCCAAGCGGGGGCACAGGAAGCTTTCTTT; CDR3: CASSQAGAQEAFF
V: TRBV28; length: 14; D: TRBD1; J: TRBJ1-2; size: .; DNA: TGTGCCAGCAGACTGGGACAGGGGGACTATGGCTACACCTTC; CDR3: CASRLGQGDYGYTF
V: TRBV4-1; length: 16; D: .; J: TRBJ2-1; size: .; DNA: TGCGCCAGCAGCCAAGATGATCGGGAGTGGGGTAATGAGCAGTTCTTC; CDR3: CASSQDDREWGNEQFF
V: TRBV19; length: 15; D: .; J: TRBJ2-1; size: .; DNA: TGTGCCAGTAGTAAAGGGGGGGGGCTAAACAATGAGCAGTTCTTC; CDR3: CASSKGGGLNNEQFF
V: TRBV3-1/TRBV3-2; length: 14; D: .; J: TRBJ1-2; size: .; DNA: TGTGCCAGCAGCCAGGGGCCAACCGTTTATGGCTACACCTTC; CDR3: CASSQGPTVYGYTF
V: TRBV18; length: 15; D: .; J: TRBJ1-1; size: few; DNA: TGTGCCAGCTCACTCCAACAGGCTCTCAGCACTGAAGCTTTCTTT; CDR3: CASSLQQALSTEAFF
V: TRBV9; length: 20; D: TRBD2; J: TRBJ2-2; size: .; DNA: TGTGCCAGCAGCGCCGTGGGTAGCGGGCGGAGGGAAGTAAACACCGGGGAGCTGTTTTTT; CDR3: CASSAVGSGRREVNTGELFF
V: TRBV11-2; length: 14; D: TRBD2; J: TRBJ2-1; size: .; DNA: TGTGCCAGCAGCTTATTACTAGCGGGATCTGAGCAGTTCTTC; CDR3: CASSLLLAGSEQFF
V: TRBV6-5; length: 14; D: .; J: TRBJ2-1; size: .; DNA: TGTGCCAGCAGTTACTCGAGCACTCCCTATGAGCAGTTCTTC; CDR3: CASSYSSTPYEQFF
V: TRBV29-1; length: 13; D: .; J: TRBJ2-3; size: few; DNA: TGCAGCGTGCTGGCATATAGCACAGATACGCAGTATTTT; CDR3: CSVLAYSTDTQYF
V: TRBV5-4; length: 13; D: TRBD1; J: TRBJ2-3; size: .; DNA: TGTGCCAGCTTGGACAGGGGAGGAGATACGCAGTATTTT; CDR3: CASLDRGGDTQYF
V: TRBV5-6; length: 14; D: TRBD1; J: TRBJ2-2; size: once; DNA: TGTGCCAGCAGCCCGACAGGGATTACCGGGGAGCTGTTTTTT; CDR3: CASSPTGITGELFF
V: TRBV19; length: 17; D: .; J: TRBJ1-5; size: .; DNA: TGTGCCAGTAGTATAGGTTTGGACCTCTGGCGGGATCAGCCCCAGCATTTT; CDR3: CASSIGLDLWRDQPQHF
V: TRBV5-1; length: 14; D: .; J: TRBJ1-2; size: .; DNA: TGCGCCAGCTTTCACAGGGACACTTCATATGGCTACACCTTC; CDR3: CASFHRDTSYGYTF
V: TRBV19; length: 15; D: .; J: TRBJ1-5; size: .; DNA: TGTGCCAGTAGGAAAACCGAGGGATTCAATCAGCCCCAGCATTTT; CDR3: CASRKTEGFNQPQHF
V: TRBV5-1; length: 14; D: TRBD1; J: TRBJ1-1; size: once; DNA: TGCGCCAGCAGTCAAACAGGGGCCCTCACTGAAGCTTTCTTT; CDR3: CASSQTGALTEAFF
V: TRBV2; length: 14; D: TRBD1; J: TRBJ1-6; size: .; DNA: TGTGCCAGCAGGGAGACAGGGATGGACTCACCCCTCCACTTT; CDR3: CASRETGMDSPLHF
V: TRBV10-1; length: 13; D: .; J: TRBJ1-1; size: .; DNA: TGCGCCAGCAGGGCCCCGGGGGGCACTGAAGCTTTCTTT; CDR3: CASRAPGGTEAFF
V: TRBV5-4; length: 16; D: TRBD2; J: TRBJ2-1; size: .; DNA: TGTGCCAGCAGCACGGGACTAGCGGGGGGGTCCTATGAGCAGTTCTTC; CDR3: CASSTGLAGGSYEQFF
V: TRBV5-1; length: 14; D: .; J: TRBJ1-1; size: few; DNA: TGCGCCAGCAGCTTGGCAGGACAGTACACTGAAGCTTTCTTT; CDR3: CASSLAGQYTEAFF
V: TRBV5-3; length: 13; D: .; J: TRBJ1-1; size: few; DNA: TGTGCCAGAAGCTTGGCTGAGGCCTATGAAGCTTTCTTT; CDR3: CARSLAEAYEAFF
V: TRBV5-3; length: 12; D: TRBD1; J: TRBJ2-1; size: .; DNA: TGTGCCAGCCCCGACAGGGGCAATGAGCAGTTCTTC; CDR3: CASPDRGNEQFF
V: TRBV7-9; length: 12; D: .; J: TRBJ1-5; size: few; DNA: TGTGCCAGCAGCCGAGTGAATCAGCCCCAGCATTTT; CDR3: CASSRVNQPQHF
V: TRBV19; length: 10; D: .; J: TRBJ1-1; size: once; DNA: TGTGCCAGTGGTTTCATCAGGGCTTTCTTT; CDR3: CASGFIRAFF
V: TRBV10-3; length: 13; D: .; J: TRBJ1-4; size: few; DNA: TGTGCCACCCAGGTCCCTTCAAATGAAAAACTGTTTTTT; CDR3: CATQVPSNEKLFF
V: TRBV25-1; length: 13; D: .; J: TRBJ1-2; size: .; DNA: TGTGCCAGCAGCGATGACAGGCCCTATGGCTACACCTTC; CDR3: CASSDDRPYGYTF
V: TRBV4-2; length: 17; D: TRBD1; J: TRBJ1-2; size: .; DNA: TGTGCCAGCAGCCAAGGGGACAGGGTCAATTCTAACTATGGCTACACCTTC; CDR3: CASSQGDRVNSNYGYTF
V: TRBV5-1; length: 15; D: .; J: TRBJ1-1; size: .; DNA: TGCGCCAGCAGCTTGTCAGGGCCCGTCTCCACTGAAGCTTTCTTT; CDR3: CASSLSGPVSTEAFF
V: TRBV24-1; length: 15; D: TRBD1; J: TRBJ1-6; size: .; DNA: TGTGCCACCAGTGATTGGGCAGGGGGCAGGTCACCCCTCCACTTT; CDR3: CATSDWAGGRSPLHF
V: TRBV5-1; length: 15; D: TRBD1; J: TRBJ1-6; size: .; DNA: TGCGCCAGCAGCCGTGACAGGGGAGGTAATTCACCCCTCCACTTT; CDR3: CASSRDRGGNSPLHF
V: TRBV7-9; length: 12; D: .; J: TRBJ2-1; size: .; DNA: TGTGCCAGCAGCTACGAGCCACTAGCCATGTTCTTC; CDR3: CASSYEPLAMFF
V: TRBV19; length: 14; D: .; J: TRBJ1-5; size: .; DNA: TGTGCCAGTAGTCTCCAGGATAGCAATCAGCCCCAGCATTTT; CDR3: CASSLQDSNQPQHF
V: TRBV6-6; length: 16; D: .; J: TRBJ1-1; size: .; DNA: TGTGCCAGCAGGCGTTACGGCGGGACGGGGAACACTGAAGCTTTCTTT; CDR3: CASRRYGGTGNTEAFF
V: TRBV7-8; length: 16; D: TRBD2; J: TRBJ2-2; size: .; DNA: TGTGCCAGCAGCTGGGCTAGCGGTATACGGGCCGGGGAGCTGTTTTTT; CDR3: CASSWASGIRAGELFF